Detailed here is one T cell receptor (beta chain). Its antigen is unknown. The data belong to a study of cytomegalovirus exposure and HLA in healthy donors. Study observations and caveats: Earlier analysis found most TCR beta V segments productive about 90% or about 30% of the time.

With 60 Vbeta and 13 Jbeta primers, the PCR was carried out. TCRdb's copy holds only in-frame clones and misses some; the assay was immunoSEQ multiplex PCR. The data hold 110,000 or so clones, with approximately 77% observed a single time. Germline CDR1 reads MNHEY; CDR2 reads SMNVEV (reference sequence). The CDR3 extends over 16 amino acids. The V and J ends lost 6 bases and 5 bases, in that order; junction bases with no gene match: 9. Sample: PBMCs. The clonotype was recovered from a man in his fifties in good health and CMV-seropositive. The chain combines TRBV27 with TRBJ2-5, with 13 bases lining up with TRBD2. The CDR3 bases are TGTGCCAGCAGGACAGGGACTAGCGGGGCCCTCGAGACCCAGTACTTC. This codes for CASRTGTSGALETQYF.